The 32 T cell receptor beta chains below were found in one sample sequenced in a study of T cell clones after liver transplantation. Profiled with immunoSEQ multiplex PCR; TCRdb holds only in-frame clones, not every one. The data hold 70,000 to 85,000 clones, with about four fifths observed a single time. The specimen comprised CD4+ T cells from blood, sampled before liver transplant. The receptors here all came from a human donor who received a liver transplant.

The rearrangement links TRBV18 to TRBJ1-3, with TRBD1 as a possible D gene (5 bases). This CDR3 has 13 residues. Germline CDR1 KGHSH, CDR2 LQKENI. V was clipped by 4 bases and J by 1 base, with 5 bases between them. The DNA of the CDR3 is TGTGCCAGCTCACAGGGGTCTGGAAACACCATATATTTT. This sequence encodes CASSQGSGNTIYF.

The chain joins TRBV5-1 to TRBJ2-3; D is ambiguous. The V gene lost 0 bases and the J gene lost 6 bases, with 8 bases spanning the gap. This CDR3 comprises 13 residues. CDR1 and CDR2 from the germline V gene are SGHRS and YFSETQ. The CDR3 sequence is CASSLGYADTQYF. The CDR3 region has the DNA TGCGCCAGCAGCTTGGGTTATGCGGATACGCAGTATTTT.

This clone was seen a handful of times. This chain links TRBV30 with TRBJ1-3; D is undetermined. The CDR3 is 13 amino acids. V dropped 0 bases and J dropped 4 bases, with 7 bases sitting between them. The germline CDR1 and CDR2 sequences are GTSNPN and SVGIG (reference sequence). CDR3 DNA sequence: TGTGCCTGGAGTGTAAAGGCCGGAAACACCATATATTTT. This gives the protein CAWSVKAGNTIYF.

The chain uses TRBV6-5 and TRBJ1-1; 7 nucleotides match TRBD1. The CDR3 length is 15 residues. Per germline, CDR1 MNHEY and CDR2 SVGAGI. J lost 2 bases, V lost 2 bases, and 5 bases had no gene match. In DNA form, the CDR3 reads TGTGCCAGCAGTTACGGGGGGACAGCTAACACTGAAGCTTTCTTT. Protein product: CASSYGGTANTEAFF.

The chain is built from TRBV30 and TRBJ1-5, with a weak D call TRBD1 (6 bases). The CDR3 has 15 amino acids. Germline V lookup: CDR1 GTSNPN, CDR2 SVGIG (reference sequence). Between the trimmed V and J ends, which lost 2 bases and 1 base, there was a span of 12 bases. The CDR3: CAWSLGAPSNQPQHF. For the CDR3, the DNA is TGTGCCTGGAGTTTGGGGGCCCCAAGCAATCAGCCCCAGCATTTT.

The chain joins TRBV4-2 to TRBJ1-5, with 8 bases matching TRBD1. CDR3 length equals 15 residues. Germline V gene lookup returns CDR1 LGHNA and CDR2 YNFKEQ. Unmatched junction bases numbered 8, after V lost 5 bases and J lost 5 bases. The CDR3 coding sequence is TGTGCCAGCAGCACAGGACAGGGTCAGGATCAGCCCCAGCATTTT. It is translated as CASSTGQGQDQPQHF.

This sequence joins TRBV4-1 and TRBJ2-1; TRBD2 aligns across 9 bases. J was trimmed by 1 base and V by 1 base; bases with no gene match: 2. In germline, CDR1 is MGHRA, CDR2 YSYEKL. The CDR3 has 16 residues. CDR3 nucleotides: TGCGCCAGCAGCCAAGGGCTAGCGGGATCCTACAATGAGCAGTTCTTC. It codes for CASSQGLAGSYNEQFF.

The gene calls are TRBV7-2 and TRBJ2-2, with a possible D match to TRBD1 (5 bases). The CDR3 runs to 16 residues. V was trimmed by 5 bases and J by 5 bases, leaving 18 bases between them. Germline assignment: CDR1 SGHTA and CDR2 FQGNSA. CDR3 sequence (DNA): TGTGCCAGCAGCCCCATGGGGCAGATTCGGACCGGGGAGCTGTTTTTT. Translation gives CASSPMGQIRTGELFF.

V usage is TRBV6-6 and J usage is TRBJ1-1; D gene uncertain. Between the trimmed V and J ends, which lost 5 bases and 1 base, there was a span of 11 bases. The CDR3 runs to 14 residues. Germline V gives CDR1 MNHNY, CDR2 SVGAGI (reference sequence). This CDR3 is CASSPPTRNTEAFF. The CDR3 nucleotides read TGTGCCAGCAGTCCCCCTACCAGGAACACTGAAGCTTTCTTT.

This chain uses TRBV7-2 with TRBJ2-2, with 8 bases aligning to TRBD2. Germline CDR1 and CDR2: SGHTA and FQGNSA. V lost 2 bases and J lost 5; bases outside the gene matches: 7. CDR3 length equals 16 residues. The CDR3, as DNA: TGTGCCAGCAGCTTATCAACGGGAGGGTGGACCGGGGAGCTGTTTTTT. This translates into CASSLSTGGWTGELFF.

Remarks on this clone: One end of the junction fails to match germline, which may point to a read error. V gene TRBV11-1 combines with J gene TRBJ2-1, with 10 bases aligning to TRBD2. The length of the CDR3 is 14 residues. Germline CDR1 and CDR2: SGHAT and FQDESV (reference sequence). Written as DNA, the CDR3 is TGTGCCAGCAGCCTAGCGGGAGTGGACAATGAGCAGTTCTTC. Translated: CASSLAGVDNEQFF.

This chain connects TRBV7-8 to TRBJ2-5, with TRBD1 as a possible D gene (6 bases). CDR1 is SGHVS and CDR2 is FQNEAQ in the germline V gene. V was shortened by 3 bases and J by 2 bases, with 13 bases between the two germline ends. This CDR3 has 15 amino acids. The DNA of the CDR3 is TGTGCCAGCAGCTTCGTCAGGGGAATACAAGAGACCCAGTACTTC. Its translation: CASSFVRGIQETQYF. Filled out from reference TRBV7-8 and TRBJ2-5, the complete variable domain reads GAGVSQSPRYKVAKRGQDVALRCDPISGHVSLFWYQQALGQGPEFLTYFQNEAQLDKSGLPSDRFFAERPEGSVSTLKIQRTQQEDSAVYLCASSFVRGIQETQYFGPGTRLLVL.

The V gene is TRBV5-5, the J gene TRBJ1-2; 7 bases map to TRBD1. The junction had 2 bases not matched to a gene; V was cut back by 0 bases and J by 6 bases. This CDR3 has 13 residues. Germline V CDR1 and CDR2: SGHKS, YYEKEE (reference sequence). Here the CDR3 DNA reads TGTGCCAGCAGCTTGGGGCAGGGGGATGGCTACACCTTC. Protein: CASSLGQGDGYTF.

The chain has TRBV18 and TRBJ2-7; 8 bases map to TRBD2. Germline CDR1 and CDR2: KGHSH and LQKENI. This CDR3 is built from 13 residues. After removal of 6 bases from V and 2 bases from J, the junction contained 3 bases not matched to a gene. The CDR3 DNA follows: TGTGCCAGCTCCCCGGGACTAGCCTACGAGCAGTACTTC. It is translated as CASSPGLAYEQYF.

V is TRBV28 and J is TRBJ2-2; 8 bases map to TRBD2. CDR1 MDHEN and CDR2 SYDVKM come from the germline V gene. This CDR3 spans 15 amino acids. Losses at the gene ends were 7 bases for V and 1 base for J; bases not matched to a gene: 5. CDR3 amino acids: CASTLAGMNTGELFF. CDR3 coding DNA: TGTGCCAGCACATTAGCGGGAATGAACACCGGGGAGCTGTTTTTT.

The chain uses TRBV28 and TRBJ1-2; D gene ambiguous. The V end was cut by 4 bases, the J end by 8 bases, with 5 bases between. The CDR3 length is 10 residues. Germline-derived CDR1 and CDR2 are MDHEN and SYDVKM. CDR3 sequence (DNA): TGTGCCAGCAGTTCAGTGGGCTACACCTTC. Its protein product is CASSSVGYTF.

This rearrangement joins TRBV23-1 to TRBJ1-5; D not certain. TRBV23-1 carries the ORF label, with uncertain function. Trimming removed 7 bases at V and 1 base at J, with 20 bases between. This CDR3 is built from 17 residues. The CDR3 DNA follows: TGCGCCAGCACAATTCCGTTGGGTTTTAGGAGCAATCAGCCCCAGCATTTT. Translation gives CASTIPLGFRSNQPQHF.

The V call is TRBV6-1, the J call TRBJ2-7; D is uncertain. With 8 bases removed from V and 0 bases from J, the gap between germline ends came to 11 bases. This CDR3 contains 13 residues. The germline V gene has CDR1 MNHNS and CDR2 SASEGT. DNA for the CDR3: TGTGCCAGCCTTCCACGGACCTCCTACGAGCAGTACTTC. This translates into CASLPRTSYEQYF.

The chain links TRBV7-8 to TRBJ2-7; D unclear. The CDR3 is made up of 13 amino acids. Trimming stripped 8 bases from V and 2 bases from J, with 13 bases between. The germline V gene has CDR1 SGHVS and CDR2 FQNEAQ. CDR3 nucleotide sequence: TGTGCCAGCGGCGGCAGAGTAGCCTACGAGCAGTACTTC. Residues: CASGGRVAYEQYF.

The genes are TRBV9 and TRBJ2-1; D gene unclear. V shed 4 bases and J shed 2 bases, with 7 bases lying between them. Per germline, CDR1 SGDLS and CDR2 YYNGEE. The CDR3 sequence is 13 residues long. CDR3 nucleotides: TGTGCCAGCAGCCCCCAGACCTACAATGAGCAGTTCTTC. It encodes CASSPQTYNEQFF.

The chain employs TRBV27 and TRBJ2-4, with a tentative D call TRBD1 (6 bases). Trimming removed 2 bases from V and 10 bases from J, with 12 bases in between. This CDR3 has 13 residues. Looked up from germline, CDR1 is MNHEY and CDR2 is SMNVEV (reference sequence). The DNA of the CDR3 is TGTGCCAGCAGTTTACCCGACAGGCGGATTCAGTACTTC. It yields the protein CASSLPDRRIQYF.

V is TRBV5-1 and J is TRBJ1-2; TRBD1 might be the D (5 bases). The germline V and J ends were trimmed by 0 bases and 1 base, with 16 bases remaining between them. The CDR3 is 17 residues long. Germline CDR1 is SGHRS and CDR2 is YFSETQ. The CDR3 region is CASSLALGQHNNYGYTF. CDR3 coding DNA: TGCGCCAGCAGCTTGGCCTTGGGGCAGCATAATAACTATGGCTACACCTTC. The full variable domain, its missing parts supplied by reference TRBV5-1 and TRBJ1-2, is KAGVTQTPRYLIKTRGQQVTLSCSPISGHRSVSWYQQTPGQGLQFLFEYFSETQRNKGNFPGRFSGRQFSNSRSEMNVSTLELGDSALYLCASSLALGQHNNYGYTFGSGTRLTVV.

The CDR3 spells CSVRRTRDMNTEAFF. CDR3 DNA: TGCAGCGTTAGGAGGACGCGAGATATGAACACTGAAGCTTTCTTT. The chain joins TRBV29-1 to TRBJ1-1; D gene ambiguous. Germline V gives CDR1 SQVTM, CDR2 ANQGSEA. V was clipped by 5 bases and J by 0 bases, with 16 bases between them. The length of the CDR3 is 15 residues.

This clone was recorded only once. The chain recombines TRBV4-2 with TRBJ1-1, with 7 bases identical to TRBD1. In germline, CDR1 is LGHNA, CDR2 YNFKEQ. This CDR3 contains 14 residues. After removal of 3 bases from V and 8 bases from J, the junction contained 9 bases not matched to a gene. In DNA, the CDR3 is TGTGCCAGCAGCCACCCCAGGGGGGTTGCGGAAGCTTTCTTT. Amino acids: CASSHPRGVAEAFF.

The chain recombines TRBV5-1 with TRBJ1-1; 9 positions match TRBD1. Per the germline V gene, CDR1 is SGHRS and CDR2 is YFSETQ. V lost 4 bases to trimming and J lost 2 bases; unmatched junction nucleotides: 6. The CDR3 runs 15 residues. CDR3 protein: CASSMGQGDNTEAFF. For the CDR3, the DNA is TGCGCCAGCAGCATGGGACAGGGCGATAACACTGAAGCTTTCTTT.

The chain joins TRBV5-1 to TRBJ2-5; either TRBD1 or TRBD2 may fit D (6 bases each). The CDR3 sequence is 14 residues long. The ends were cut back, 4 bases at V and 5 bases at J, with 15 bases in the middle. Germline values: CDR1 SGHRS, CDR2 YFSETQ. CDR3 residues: CASSPLRRGETQYF. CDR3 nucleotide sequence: TGCGCCAGCAGCCCCCTCAGGAGGGGGGAGACCCAGTACTTC.

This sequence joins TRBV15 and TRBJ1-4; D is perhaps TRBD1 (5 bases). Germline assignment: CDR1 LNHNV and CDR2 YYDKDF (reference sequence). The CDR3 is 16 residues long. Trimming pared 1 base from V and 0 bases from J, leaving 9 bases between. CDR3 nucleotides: TGTGCCACCAGCAGAGGAAGGGGCGCAACTAATGAAAAACTGTTTTTT. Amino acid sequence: CATSRGRGATNEKLFF.

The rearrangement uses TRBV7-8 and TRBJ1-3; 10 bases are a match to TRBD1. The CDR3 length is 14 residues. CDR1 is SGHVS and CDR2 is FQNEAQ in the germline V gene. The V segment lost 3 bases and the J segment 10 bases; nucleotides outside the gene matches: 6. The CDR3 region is CASSLGQGRLTIYF. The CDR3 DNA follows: TGTGCCAGCAGCTTGGGACAGGGGAGGTTAACCATATATTTT.

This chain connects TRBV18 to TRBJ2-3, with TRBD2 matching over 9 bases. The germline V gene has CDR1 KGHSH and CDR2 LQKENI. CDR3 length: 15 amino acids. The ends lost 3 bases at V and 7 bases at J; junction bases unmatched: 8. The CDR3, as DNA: TGTGCCAGCTCACCCCCTAGCGGGGCATCGAATACGCAGTATTTT. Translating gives CASSPPSGASNTQYF.

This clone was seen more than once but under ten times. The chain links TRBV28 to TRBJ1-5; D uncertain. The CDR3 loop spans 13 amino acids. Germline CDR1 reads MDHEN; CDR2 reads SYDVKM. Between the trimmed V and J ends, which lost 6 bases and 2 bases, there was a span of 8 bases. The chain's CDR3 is CASSTFGNQPQHF. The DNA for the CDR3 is TGTGCCAGCAGCACCTTCGGCAATCAGCCCCAGCATTTT.

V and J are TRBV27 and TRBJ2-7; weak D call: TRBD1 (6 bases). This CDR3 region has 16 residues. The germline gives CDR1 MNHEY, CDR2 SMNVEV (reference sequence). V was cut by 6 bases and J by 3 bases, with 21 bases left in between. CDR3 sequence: CASSLGQYAGYYEQYF. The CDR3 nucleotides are TGTGCCAGCAGCCTCGGACAGTACGCCGGCTACTACGAGCAGTACTTC.

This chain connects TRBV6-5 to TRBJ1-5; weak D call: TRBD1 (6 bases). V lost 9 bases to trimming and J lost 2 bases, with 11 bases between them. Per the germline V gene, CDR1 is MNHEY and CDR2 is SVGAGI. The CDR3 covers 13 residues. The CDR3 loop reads CASRNRGNQPQHF. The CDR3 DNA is TGTGCCAGTCGAAACAGGGGCAATCAGCCCCAGCATTTT.